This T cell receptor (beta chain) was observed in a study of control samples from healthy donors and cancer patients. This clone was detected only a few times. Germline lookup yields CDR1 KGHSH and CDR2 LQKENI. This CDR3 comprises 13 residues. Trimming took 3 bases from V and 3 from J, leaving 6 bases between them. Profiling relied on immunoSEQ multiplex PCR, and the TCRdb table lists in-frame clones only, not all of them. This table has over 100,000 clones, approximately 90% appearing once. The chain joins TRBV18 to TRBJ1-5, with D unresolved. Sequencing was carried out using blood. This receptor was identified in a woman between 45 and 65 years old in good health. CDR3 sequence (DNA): TGTGCCAGCTCACCGAATAACAATCAGCCCCAGCATTTT. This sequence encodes CASSPNNNQPQHF.